The rows below give T cell receptor beta chains drawn from one sample of a study of post-analysis software for immune sequencing data. TCRdb reprocessed the PCR reads with MiXCR, giving one entry per CDR3 protein. The sample lists a few hundred thousand distinct CDR3 sequences, 30% to 45% occurring once. Sequenced material: blood. The receptor set was obtained from a girl aged 5-17 years with multiple sclerosis. Each CDR3 is given with its conserved first and last residue. Each record gives: J gene, V gene, clone size, D gene, CDR3 DNA, CDR3 protein. The D gene is left open where the match is weak. Size values are once, few and many counts, or a class for expanded clones, and some rows have none.

>TRBJ2-5|TRBV12-3/TRBV12-4|.|.
TGTGCCAGCAGGGGAGGGGGTGGCTTGCCAAGGGGGGAGACCCAGTACTTC
CASRGGGGLPRGETQYF
>TRBJ1-1|TRBV6-5|.|.
TGTGCCAGCAGCCCTCGGACCGAGACTGAAGCTTTCTTT
CASSPRTETEAFF
>TRBJ2-1|TRBV7-2|few|TRBD2
TGTGCCAGCAGCTCCCCTGGACTAGCGGCTTACAATGAGCAGTTCTTC
CASSSPGLAAYNEQFF
>TRBJ2-7|TRBV3-1|many|TRBD1
TGTGCCAGCAGCCACATACAGGGGGCAAACTACGAGCAGTACTTC
CASSHIQGANYEQYF
>TRBJ2-3|TRBV20-1|few|.
TGCAGTGCTAATCCCAACGCGGGTAGCACAGATACGCAGTATTTT
CSANPNAGSTDTQYF
>TRBJ2-1|TRBV12-3/TRBV12-4|.|TRBD1
TGTGCCAGCAGTTCCCAGGGGGCGCTTATGTATGAGCAGTTCTTC
CASSSQGALMYEQFF
>TRBJ1-4|TRBV7-2|once|TRBD1
TGTGCCAGCAGCTCTGGGACAGTTCGTGAAAAACTGTTTTTT
CASSSGTVREKLFF
>TRBJ2-7|TRBV6-2/TRBV6-3|.|TRBD1
TGTGCCAGCAGCCTCAGGACAGGGGAAATCTACGAGCAGTACTTC
CASSLRTGEIYEQYF
>TRBJ1-6|TRBV7-2|.|TRBD1
TGTGCCAGCAGCGCGACAGGGGCTCTTGGTTCACCCCTCCACTTT
CASSATGALGSPLHF
>TRBJ2-5|TRBV5-1|.|.
TGCGCCAGCAGCTTAGGTAGGGGTGCCGGAGAAGAGACCCAGTACTTC
CASSLGRGAGEETQYF
>TRBJ1-5|TRBV18|.|.
TGTGCCAGCTCACCAGTGGGACACGAAAATCAGCCCCAGCATTTT
CASSPVGHENQPQHF
>TRBJ1-1|TRBV3-1|.|.
TGTGCCAGCAGCCAAGCAGAGGAAGCTTTCTTT
CASSQAEEAFF
>TRBJ2-5|TRBV24-1|.|.
TGTGCCACCAGTGATTGGAGGGGGGCGCGTGGAGAGACCCAGTACTTC
CATSDWRGARGETQYF
>TRBJ2-7|TRBV28|.|.
TGTGCCAGCAGCCCCCCGTTGTACAGGGACCACGAGCAGTACTTC
CASSPPLYRDHEQYF
>TRBJ1-5|TRBV20-1|.|.
TGCAGTGCTAGCTGGGGACAATGGGGTCAGCCCCAGCATTTT
CSASWGQWGQPQHF
>TRBJ1-6|TRBV4-3|.|.
TGCGCCAGCAGCCAAGATCGGGCAGGGCTTAATTCACCCCTCCACTTT
CASSQDRAGLNSPLHF
>TRBJ1-1|TRBV5-1|few|TRBD1
TGCGCCAGCAGCGCGTCCCAGGACAGGGCCGGCGGAGCTTTCTTT
CASSASQDRAGGAFF
>TRBJ2-6|TRBV4-2|.|TRBD1
TGTGCCAGCAGCCAAGATCCCCAGGGGGCACTCTCTGGGGCCAACGTCCTGGCTTTC
CASSQDPQGALSGANVLAF
>TRBJ1-4|TRBV5-1|.|TRBD1
TGCGCCAGCAGCCCAAAGACAGGGAGGGATGAAAAACTGTTTTTT
CASSPKTGRDEKLFF
>TRBJ2-3|TRBV12-3/TRBV12-4|few|.
TGTGCCAGCAATTTTGGGTCGGATACGCAGTATTTT
CASNFGSDTQYF
>TRBJ2-7|TRBV29-1|.|.
TGCAGTGGAGGGGCGGATGTCTACGAGCAGTACTTC
CSGGADVYEQYF
>TRBJ1-5|TRBV5-8|.|.
TGTGCCAGCCTCGCAGTAGGGCTCGGTCAGCCCCAGCATTTT
CASLAVGLGQPQHF
>TRBJ2-1|TRBV7-2|few|.
TGTGCCAGCAGTTCTAATGGGGGGGCCAGGTACAATGAGCAGTTCTTC
CASSSNGGARYNEQFF
>TRBJ2-1|TRBV2|.|.
TGTGCCAGCAGTGAGGGGGACGGTAGCTCCTACAATGAGCAGTTCTTC
CASSEGDGSSYNEQFF
>TRBJ2-5|TRBV11-1|.|.
TGTGCCAGCAGCTCCCCGGCGGGGGCAGGTGAGCAGTACTTC
CASSSPAGAGEQYF
>TRBJ2-3|TRBV12-3/TRBV12-4|few|.
TGTGCCAGCAAAATGGAAGCCCATACGCAGTATTTT
CASKMEAHTQYF
>TRBJ2-5|TRBV6-1|.|.
TGTGCCAGCAGTCCCCTGAGGCAGGGAGGAGAGACCCAGTACTTC
CASSPLRQGGETQYF
>TRBJ1-2|TRBV4-3|.|.
TGCGCCAGCAGCCAAGAGGAAACAGGTTCCTATGGCTACACCTTC
CASSQEETGSYGYTF
>TRBJ1-2|TRBV18|.|TRBD1
TGTGCCAGCTCCCCTACACAGGGGGTAGATGGCTACACCTTC
CASSPTQGVDGYTF
>TRBJ1-2|TRBV7-9|few|.
TGTGCCAGCAGCTCCGACAGAACCACTAACTATGGCTACACCTTC
CASSSDRTTNYGYTF
>TRBJ1-2|TRBV5-6|few|TRBD1
TGTGCCAGCAGCCCTGGACAGGGCGTTGGCTACACCTTC
CASSPGQGVGYTF
>TRBJ2-2|TRBV7-2|.|.
TGTGCCAGCAGCCCTTTCGGCGGGGTAAACACCGGGGAGCTGTTTTTT
CASSPFGGVNTGELFF
>TRBJ2-7|TRBV7-9|few|.
TGTGCCAGCAGCTTAGCTGACGGACTCCGGGCCTCCTACGAGCAGTACTTC
CASSLADGLRASYEQYF
>TRBJ2-7|TRBV6-5|many|.
TGTGCCAGCAGTTACGCGACCGGGGGAGGCGAGCAGTACTTC
CASSYATGGGEQYF
>TRBJ2-1|TRBV3-1|few|.
TGTACCAGCAGCTACGGGGTTAATGAGCAGTTCTTC
CTSSYGVNEQFF
>TRBJ2-1|TRBV7-6|.|.
TGTGCCAGCAGCTTAAATACAGAAAACCAGTTCTTC
CASSLNTENQFF
>TRBJ1-1|TRBV2|.|.
TGTGCCAGCAGTCTGCAACAAGAAGCTTTCTTT
CASSLQQEAFF
>TRBJ2-7|TRBV4-1|few|.
TGCGCCAGCAGCCAAGAAGCCAGGGCCTACGAGCAGTACTTC
CASSQEARAYEQYF
>TRBJ2-1|TRBV30|.|.
TGTGCCTGGAGACAGGATAACGGTCCCTACAATGAGCAGTTCTTC
CAWRQDNGPYNEQFF
>TRBJ1-1|TRBV5-1|.|TRBD1
TGCGCCAGCAGCGTTTTGGACAGGGGGCCGACTGAAGCTTTCTTT
CASSVLDRGPTEAFF
>TRBJ2-3|TRBV20-1|.|TRBD1
TGCAGTGCTAGAGAGGGCAGGGGGTATGCAGATACGCAGTATTTT
CSAREGRGYADTQYF
>TRBJ2-1|TRBV29-1|many|TRBD1
TGCAGCTTTCCCAGGGGGAATGAGCAGTTCTTC
CSFPRGNEQFF
>TRBJ1-5|TRBV20-1|few|TRBD1
TGCAGTGTCAACAGGGGTGGTCAGCAGTATAATCAGCCCCAGCATTTT
CSVNRGGQQYNQPQHF
>TRBJ1-2|TRBV9|.|.
TGTGCCAGCAGCCCTTCGACGGAAGGCTACACCTTC
CASSPSTEGYTF
>TRBJ2-7|TRBV12-3/TRBV12-4|.|TRBD1
TGTGCCAGCAGTAGGGGACAGGTAAACTACGAGCAGTACTTC
CASSRGQVNYEQYF
>TRBJ2-2|TRBV5-1|.|.
TGCGCCAGCAGTACTAACGGGGGCGTAAACACCGGGGAGCTGTTTTTT
CASSTNGGVNTGELFF
>TRBJ2-5|TRBV6-6|.|.
TGTGCCAGCCTATCGGCGCTGCCCCAAGAGACCCAGTACTTC
CASLSALPQETQYF
>TRBJ2-7|TRBV20-1|.|.
TGCAGTGCTAGGGACAGACTGGCCTACGAGCAGTACTTC
CSARDRLAYEQYF
>TRBJ1-3|TRBV12-3/TRBV12-4|.|TRBD1
TGTGCCAGCAGTGTACAGGGGCCTGGAAACACCATATATTTT
CASSVQGPGNTIYF
>TRBJ2-1|TRBV30|.|.
TGTGCCTGGAGGGTAACAGGGTTGGGTGAGCAGTTCTTC
CAWRVTGLGEQFF
>TRBJ2-1|TRBV6-5|.|.
TGTGCCAGCAAAACGGGGCTAGCAAGCAGTGAGCAGTTCTTC
CASKTGLASSEQFF
>TRBJ2-6|TRBV12-3/TRBV12-4|.|TRBD1
TGTGCTAGCAGTGGCCGGGACAGATTCTCTGGGGCCAACGTCCCGACTTTC
CASSGRDRFSGANVPTF
>TRBJ2-1|TRBV10-3|.|TRBD1
TGTGCCACGGGACAGGCCGATTACAATGAGCAGTTCTTC
CATGQADYNEQFF
>TRBJ2-2|TRBV4-1|few|.
TGCGCCAGCAGCCAAGAACCCGGGAGATCCACCGGGGAGCTGTTTTTT
CASSQEPGRSTGELFF
>TRBJ1-1|TRBV6-2/TRBV6-3|.|TRBD1
TGTGCCAGCAGAGCCGGGACAGGGAGGGACGCGAACACTGAAGCTTTCTTT
CASRAGTGRDANTEAFF
>TRBJ1-5|TRBV15|.|.
TGTGCCACCAGCACCCGCCGGACACATAGCAATCAGCCCCAGCATTTT
CATSTRRTHSNQPQHF
>TRBJ2-7|TRBV12-3/TRBV12-4|.|TRBD2
TGTGCCAGCAGGCCTACTAGCGGGGGGGTCTACGAGCAGTACTTC
CASRPTSGGVYEQYF